This T cell receptor (beta chain) derives from a study of cytomegalovirus exposure and HLA in healthy donors. This CDR3 has 17 residues. Germline lookup yields CDR1 SGDLS and CDR2 YYNGEE. V shed 3 bases and J 0 bases; nucleotides not matched to a gene: 5. The primer mix had 60 Vbeta and 13 Jbeta primers. TCRdb's copy holds only in-frame clones and misses some; the assay was immunoSEQ multiplex PCR. The table lists tens of thousands of clones, over 70% of them singletons, with more than 7% in the top ten. This TCR was sampled from a man in his sixties in good health and CMV-seronegative. Sequencing was done on a sample of PBMCs. The V gene is TRBV9, the J gene TRBJ2-3; 12 nucleotides agree with TRBD2. The chain's CDR3 is CASSAGTSGPSTDTQYF. Written as DNA, the CDR3 is TGTGCCAGCAGCGCCGGGACTAGCGGGCCGAGCACAGATACGCAGTATTTT.